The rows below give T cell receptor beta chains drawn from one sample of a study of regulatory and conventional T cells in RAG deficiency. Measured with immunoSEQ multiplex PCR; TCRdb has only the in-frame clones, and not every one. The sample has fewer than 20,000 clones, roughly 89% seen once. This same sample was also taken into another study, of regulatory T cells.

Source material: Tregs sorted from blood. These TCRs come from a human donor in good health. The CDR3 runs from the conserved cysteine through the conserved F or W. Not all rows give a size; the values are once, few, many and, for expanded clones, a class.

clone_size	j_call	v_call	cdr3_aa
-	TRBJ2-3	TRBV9	CASSVGVYGRATDTQYF
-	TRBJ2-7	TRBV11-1	CASSLRGHEQYF
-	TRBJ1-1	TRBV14	CASSGYRQGLVKAFF
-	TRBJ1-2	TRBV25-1	CASSDSWATPYGYTF
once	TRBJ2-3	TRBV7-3	CASSIMGGSADTQYF
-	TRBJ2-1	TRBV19	CASSNYNEQFF
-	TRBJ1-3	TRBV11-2	CASSFGRDGNTIYF
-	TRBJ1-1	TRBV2	CASSERQGRTEAFF
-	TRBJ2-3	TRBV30	CAWSVLAGSTDTQYF
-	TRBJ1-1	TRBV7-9	CASSPQGPLNTEAFF
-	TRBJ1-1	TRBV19	CASSLVSASTEAFF
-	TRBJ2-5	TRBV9	CASSVGPDRSMAQYF
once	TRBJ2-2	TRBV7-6	CASSLASAGGTRVNTGELFF
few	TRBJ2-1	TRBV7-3	CASSLNGQSYNEQFF
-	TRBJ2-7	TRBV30	CAWSVPGAGAGEQYF
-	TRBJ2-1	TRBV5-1	CASSLVGLAGVGQFF
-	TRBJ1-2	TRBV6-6	CASSTPGVGVDYGYTF
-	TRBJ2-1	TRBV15	CATSRNRQVGGDEQFF
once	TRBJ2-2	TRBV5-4	CASSLVQGGAGELFF
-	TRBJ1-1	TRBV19	CASSSGSTGNTEAFF
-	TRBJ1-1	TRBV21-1	CASSKGPGFDLSHHTEAFF
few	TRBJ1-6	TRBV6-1	CASTPQGNNSPLHF
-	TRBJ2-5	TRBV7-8	CASSLINLQETQYF
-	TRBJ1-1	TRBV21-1	CASRLVIATQIRTEAFF
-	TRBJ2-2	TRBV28	CASSSGFFNTGELFF
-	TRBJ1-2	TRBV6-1	CASSEWGDYGYTF
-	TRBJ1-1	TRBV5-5	CASSLATGGKEAFF
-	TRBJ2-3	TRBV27	CASSFAAITDTQYF
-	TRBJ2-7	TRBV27	CASSLLTTGGEQYF
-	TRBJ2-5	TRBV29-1	CSVDRVLDETQYF
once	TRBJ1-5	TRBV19	CASDEGGMGLPQHF
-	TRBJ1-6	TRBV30	CAWSKVGGNNSPLHF
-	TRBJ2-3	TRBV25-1	CASSESLTAHTDTQYF
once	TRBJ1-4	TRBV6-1	CASSKDRGATNEKLFF
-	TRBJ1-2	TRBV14	CASSQDLGPGSGYTF
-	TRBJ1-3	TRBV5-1	CASSLTGPFSGNTIYF
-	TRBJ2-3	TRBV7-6	CASSLFLAGADTQYF
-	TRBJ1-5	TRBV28	CASSFIQGNQPQHF
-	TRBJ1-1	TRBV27	CASSLYTGGVTEAFF
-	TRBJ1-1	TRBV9	CASSVGPGTTEAFF
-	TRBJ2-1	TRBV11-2	CASSWTSGGTYEQFF
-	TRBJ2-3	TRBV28	CASSLSGQGIGDTQYF
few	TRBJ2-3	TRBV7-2	CASSLVSRLAGVTTQYF
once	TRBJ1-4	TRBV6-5	CASTLDRELFF
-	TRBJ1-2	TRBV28	CASSLGQLYGYTF
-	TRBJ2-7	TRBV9	CASSVAGGGGEQYF
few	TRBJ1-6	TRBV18	CASSPGTGNNSPLHF
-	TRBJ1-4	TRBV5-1	CASSAGQINEKLFF
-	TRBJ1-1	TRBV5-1	CASSLDGYEAFF
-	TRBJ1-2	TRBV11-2	CASSRIKGERGTNYGYTF
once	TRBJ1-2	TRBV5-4	CASSTGTGGIQGYTF
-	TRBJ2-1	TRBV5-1	CASSNERGGIGHNGEQFF
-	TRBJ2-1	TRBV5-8	CASNLNLAAHNEQFF
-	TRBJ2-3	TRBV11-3	CASSSGAPTSTDTQYF
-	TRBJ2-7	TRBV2	CASVAILYEQYF
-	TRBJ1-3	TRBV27	CASSFAPGNTIYF
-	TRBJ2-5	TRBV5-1	CASSLNHRETQYF
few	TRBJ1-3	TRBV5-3	CARSGGTGRGNTIYF